This passage covers 22 T cell receptor beta chains from one sample sequenced in a study of T-cell memory formation after mild COVID-19. MiXCR, applied by TCRdb to the 5' RACE reads, yields one record per CDR3 protein. This sample yields 200,000 to 300,000 distinct CDR3 sequences, of which 15% are seen a single time; 2.1% belongs to the top ten. Sequencing input: PBMCs or a T cell subset sorted from them (not recorded which). The receptor source for this set is an adult woman who had mild COVID-19 (a few samples of this study predate the infection). Cell type and time point are not known.

The V gene is TRBV29-1, the J gene TRBJ2-7; a possible D gene is TRBD1 (5 bases). CDR3 length: 12 residues. Trimming took 6 bases from V and 3 from J, leaving 12 bases between them. Per germline, CDR1 SQVTM and CDR2 ANQGSEA. The CDR3 reads CSVMDRGYEQYF. DNA for the CDR3: TGCAGCGTAATGGATAGGGGCTACGAGCAGTACTTC.

This clonotype has ten or more counts. The CDR3 region is CASSFQGSNEKLFF. The DNA of the CDR3 is TGTGCCAGCAGCTTCCAGGGGTCCAATGAAAAACTGTTTTTT. The chain combines TRBV7-2 with TRBJ1-4, with a weak D call TRBD1 (6 bases). This CDR3 region has 14 residues. Looked up from germline, CDR1 is SGHTA and CDR2 is FQGNSA. The V end was cut by 3 bases, the J end by 5 bases, with 10 bases between.

V usage is TRBV3-1 and J usage is TRBJ2-4; D remains unclear. The germline V gene encodes CDR1 LGHDT and CDR2 YNNKEL (reference sequence). CDR3 length: 16 amino acids. The V end was cut by 0 bases, the J end by 0 bases, with 9 bases between. CDR3 sequence (DNA): TGTGCCAGCAGCCAAGAGGGCGTAAGAGCCAAAAACATTCAGTACTTC. Its translation is CASSQEGVRAKNIQYF.

The V gene is TRBV7-2, the J gene TRBJ2-5, with 8 bases lining up with TRBD1. The CDR3 sequence is 14 residues long. Per the germline V gene, CDR1 is SGHTA and CDR2 is FQGNSA. The trim removed 5 bases at V and 5 bases at J, leaving 7 bases unmatched. CDR3 DNA sequence: TGTGCCAGCAGCCCCCAGGGGGCAGGGGAGACCCAGTACTTC. Translation gives CASSPQGAGETQYF.

V usage is TRBV2 and J usage is TRBJ2-1; TRBD2 agrees at 11 bases. J gave up 12 bases and V 4 bases, and 8 bases lay outside the gene matches. The germline V gene encodes CDR1 SNHLY and CDR2 FYNNEI. The length of the CDR3 is 14 residues. The DNA of the CDR3 is TGTGCCAGCAGTGTGTACCTAGCGGGGGGAACGCAGTTCTTC. It yields the protein CASSVYLAGGTQFF.

The V and J genes are TRBV12-3 or TRBV12-4 and TRBJ1-2; D not resolved. Deletions cut 6 bases from V and 7 bases from J, with 12 bases between. The CDR3 loop spans 12 amino acids. CDR3 sequence reads: CASRDPGSGYTF. The CDR3 DNA follows: TGTGCCAGCAGGGACCCGGGGAGTGGCTACACCTTC.

This clonotype was found a few times. This chain uses TRBV9 with TRBJ2-1; 13 bases are a match to TRBD2. Germline trimming cut 3 bases from V and 7 bases from J; bases unmatched to any gene: 10. The CDR3 runs 17 residues. In germline, CDR1 is SGDLS, CDR2 YYNGEE. The CDR3 DNA reads TGTGCCAGCAGCGGGGCAGGGGGACTAGCGGGGTGGAATGAGCAGTTCTTC. It yields the protein CASSGAGGLAGWNEQFF.

The chain combines TRBV12-3 or TRBV12-4 with TRBJ1-3, with 9 bases matching TRBD1. J was trimmed by 2 bases and V by 3 bases; bases with no gene match: 2. The CDR3 length is 15 residues. The CDR3 here is CASSFGQGTGNTIYF. The CDR3 coding sequence is TGTGCCAGCAGTTTCGGACAGGGGACTGGAAACACCATATATTTT.

The chain employs TRBV18 and TRBJ1-1; D is undetermined. CDR3 length: 13 residues. With 3 bases removed from V and 0 bases from J, the gap between germline ends came to 5 bases. CDR1 and CDR2 (germline): KGHSH, LQKENI. The CDR3 coding sequence is TGTGCCAGCTCACCGGCCGTGAACACTGAAGCTTTCTTT. The encoded protein is CASSPAVNTEAFF.

The chain has TRBV6-1 and TRBJ1-5; maybe TRBD1 (5 bases). This CDR3 is 15 amino acids long. V lost 6 bases, J lost 7 bases, and 19 bases lay in between. The V gene's germline CDR1 is MNHNS and CDR2 SASEGT. The CDR3 DNA is TGTGCCAGCAGAAAACCCGGGACGCCCTTGCAGCCCCAGCATTTT. Its protein product is CASRKPGTPLQPQHF.

The table lists this clonotype with a few counts. The V gene is TRBV4-1, the J gene TRBJ2-1, with 10 bases that match TRBD2. CDR1 and CDR2 from the germline V gene are MGHRA and YSYEKL. With V trimmed by 4 bases and J by 9 bases, 12 bases remained unmatched. The CDR3 sequence is 16 residues long. The CDR3: CASSPRGVAGGGEQFF. CDR3 nucleotides: TGCGCCAGCAGCCCCCGAGGCGTAGCGGGAGGTGGTGAGCAGTTCTTC.

V is TRBV24-1 and J is TRBJ2-1; 8 positions agree with TRBD1. CDR1 and CDR2 from the germline V gene are KGHDR and SFDVKD. Losses at the gene ends were 4 bases for V and 9 bases for J; bases not matched to a gene: 13. The CDR3 sequence is 16 residues long. CDR3 sequence (DNA): TGTGCCACCAGTGACGCGTCCCAGGGGGCGCGGCCTGAGCAGTTCTTC. Amino acids: CATSDASQGARPEQFF.

The sample holds a few counts of this clonotype. V usage is TRBV20-1 and J usage is TRBJ2-2; 8 nucleotides align to TRBD1. The CDR3 has 14 residues. Trimming at V came to 0 bases and at J to 13 bases, leaving 10 bases not matched to a gene. The germline CDR1 and CDR2 sequences are DFQATT and SNEGSKA (reference sequence). The CDR3 spells CSAREGQGGGWLFF. CDR3 sequence (DNA): TGCAGTGCTAGAGAAGGACAGGGCGGAGGGTGGCTGTTTTTT.

The V call is TRBV12-3 or TRBV12-4, the J call TRBJ1-2, with D unresolved. The CDR3 length is 16 residues. With 2 bases removed from V and 0 bases from J, the gap between germline ends came to 13 bases. The CDR3, as DNA: TGTGCCAGCAGTTTACTCCTTGCAGCAGCTAACTATGGCTACACCTTC. Translated: CASSLLLAAANYGYTF.

In this sample, this clonotype turned up many times. This chain joins TRBV12-3 or TRBV12-4 and TRBJ1-1; unclear D gene. Trimming pared 4 bases from V and 0 bases from J, leaving 9 bases between. This CDR3 region has 14 residues. The CDR3 region has the DNA TGTGCCAGCAGTTCAACCCTTCTGAACACTGAAGCTTTCTTT. It translates to CASSSTLLNTEAFF.

This clonotype came up a few times. This sequence joins TRBV5-1 and TRBJ2-7; 13 bases line up with TRBD2. The CDR3 is 17 residues long. The junction had 7 bases not matched to a gene; V was cut back by 0 bases and J by 4 bases. The germline CDR1 and CDR2 sequences are SGHRS and YFSETQ. The CDR3 spells CASSLARTSGSAYEQYF. Here the CDR3 DNA reads TGCGCCAGCAGCTTGGCTAGGACTAGCGGGAGTGCGTACGAGCAGTACTTC.

This chain links TRBV18 with TRBJ2-1, with a tentative D call TRBD1 (6 bases). Per the germline V gene, CDR1 is KGHSH and CDR2 is LQKENI. The CDR3 runs to 15 residues. The V end was cut by 2 bases, the J end by 4 bases, with 12 bases between. The CDR3 sequence: CASSPTGNRYNEQFF. The CDR3 region has the DNA TGTGCCAGCTCACCAACAGGGAATCGATACAATGAGCAGTTCTTC.

This clonotype came up many times. The V and J genes are TRBV30 and TRBJ2-1; 7 bases map to TRBD1. The trim removed 0 bases at V and 0 bases at J, leaving 5 bases unmatched. The CDR3 contains 16 residues. Looked up from germline, CDR1 is GTSNPN and CDR2 is SVGIG (reference sequence). DNA of the CDR3: TGTGCCTGGAGTGTAAGAGGGGGCAGCTCCTACAATGAGCAGTTCTTC. Its translation: CAWSVRGGSSYNEQFF.

V gene TRBV6-5 combines with J gene TRBJ2-2; D is undetermined. Germline CDR1 reads MNHEY; CDR2 reads SVGAGI. V was trimmed by 6 bases and J by 7 bases, leaving 12 bases between them. This CDR3 has 13 amino acids. For the CDR3, the DNA is TGTGCCAGCAGGGACCTTCGTGGCGGGGAGCTGTTTTTT. Translation gives CASRDLRGGELFF.

This clonotype came up a few times. The chain uses TRBV20-1 and TRBJ1-1, with TRBD1 matching 7 bases. Per germline, CDR1 DFQATT and CDR2 SNEGSKA (reference sequence). V shed 3 bases and J 2 bases; nucleotides not matched to a gene: 9. The CDR3 runs to 15 residues. This CDR3 is CSARYTGVRNTEAFF. The CDR3 DNA sequence: TGCAGTGCTAGGTACACAGGGGTTCGAAACACTGAAGCTTTCTTT.

The chain carries TRBV11-3 and TRBJ2-5, with 10 bases aligning to TRBD2. Germline CDR1 reads SGHNT; CDR2 reads YENEEA. The CDR3 contains 16 residues. V trimming: 1 base; J trimming: 3 bases; junction bases outside the gene matches: 5. The CDR3 coding sequence is TGTGCCAGCAGCTTAGGGAATCTAGCGGGAGAAGAGACCCAGTACTTC. Encoded protein: CASSLGNLAGEETQYF.

A few counts support this clonotype. V usage is TRBV5-1 and J usage is TRBJ1-2, with D possibly being TRBD1 (6 bases). The length of the CDR3 is 15 residues. The V end lost 4 bases, the J end lost 1 base, and 14 bases lay between the germline ends. Germline V gene data show CDR1 as SGHRS and CDR2 as YFSETQ. The CDR3 nucleotides read TGCGCCAGCAGCCCAGGGGCCCTAGTTAACTATGGCTACACCTTC. Translation gives CASSPGALVNYGYTF.